The entry that follows covers one T cell receptor beta chain sequence. This study enrolled people aged roughly 18 to 90 from around 25 US geographic areas. The data originate from a study of blood T cell repertoires in COVID-19. Across the study: Samples came from the United States, Italy and Spain, spanning acute and convalescent COVID-19.

The data were produced by immunoSEQ multiplex PCR, yet TCRdb's version contains in-frame clones alone and is incomplete. Here the sample spans about 250,000 clones, approximately 90% being singletons. This receptor was identified in a middle-aged man who had recovered from COVID-19. Material for sequencing was PBMCs or T cells enriched from blood (not recorded which).

The CDR3 nucleotides are TGTGCCAGCAGCCCAAGAGGGCAGCCCCAGCATTTT. This encodes CASSPRGQPQHF. This chain uses TRBV6-2 or TRBV6-3 with TRBJ1-5; D is unresolved. There are 12 residues in the CDR3. The V end lost 6 bases, the J end lost 7 bases, and 10 bases lay between the germline ends. Germline CDR1 and CDR2: MNHEY and SVGEGT.